One and the same sample provided the 16 T cell receptor beta chains below, sequenced in a study of spatial heterogeneity in lung cancer. Their antigen targets remain unknown. Whole-study findings and limits: Mutation counts in tumors were tracked by counts of expanded intratumoral alpha and beta TCRs.

TCRdb reprocessed the 5' RACE reads via MiXCR and lists one record per CDR3 protein. The table lists nearly 3,000 distinct CDR3 sequences, under 7% of them singletons. Time point reported: sample taken at primary tumor resection. The material was lung tumor tissue, obtained at surgery. These TCRs come from a female donor with early-stage non-small cell lung cancer.

The chain carries TRBV6-2 or TRBV6-3 and TRBJ2-3; D gene uncertain. The germline gives CDR1 MNHEY, CDR2 SVGEGT. The germline V and J ends were trimmed by 0 bases and 3 bases, with 7 bases remaining between them. The CDR3 has 14 amino acids. CDR3 loop: CASSYSIRTDTQYF. The CDR3 nucleotides are TGTGCCAGCAGTTACTCGATCCGGACAGATACGCAGTATTTT.

In this sample, this clonotype is medium-sized (0.01 to 0.1%). The genes are TRBV9 and TRBJ2-2, with TRBD2 matching 12 bases. The germline V gene has CDR1 SGDLS and CDR2 YYNGEE. This CDR3 has 18 residues. The trim removed 4 bases at V and 7 bases at J, leaving 14 bases unmatched. The CDR3 DNA reads TGTGCCAGCAGCCCACGGCCCCTAGCGGGGGGGCGGATCGGGGAGCTGTTTTTT. Amino acids: CASSPRPLAGGRIGELFF.

Relative to its sample, this clonotype is medium-sized (0.01 to 0.1%). The V and J genes are TRBV11-2 and TRBJ1-1, with D unresolved. Trimming cost V 6 bases and J 5 bases, with 13 bases left between them. The CDR3 runs 13 residues. Looked up from germline, CDR1 is SGHAT and CDR2 is FQNNGV. The DNA of the CDR3 is TGTGCCAGCAGTTATACAATTGGGACTGAAGCTTTCTTT. Amino acids: CASSYTIGTEAFF.

This clonotype is medium-sized. The V and J genes are TRBV7-2 and TRBJ2-4; a weak D match, TRBD2 (5 bases). Trimming pared 1 base from V and 0 bases from J, leaving 7 bases between. The germline V gene encodes CDR1 SGHTA and CDR2 FQGNSA. The CDR3 is made up of 15 amino acids. For the CDR3, the DNA is TGTGCCAGCAGCTTAGGAGGGCCAGCCAAAAACATTCAGTACTTC. Its translation is CASSLGGPAKNIQYF.

This clonotype is medium-sized within its sample. The J gene is TRBJ2-7, the V gene TRBV23-1; D could derive from TRBD1 or TRBD2 (5 bases each). TRBV23-1 is designated an ORF whose function remains uncertain. V lost 4 bases to trimming and J lost 2 bases, with 18 bases between them. The CDR3 is 16 residues long. The CDR3 nucleotides read TGCGCCAGCAGTCGCACCACCCGGGACGGAGCCTACGAGCAGTACTTC. This translates into CASSRTTRDGAYEQYF.

Relative to its sample, this clonotype is medium-sized (0.01 to 0.1%). J is TRBJ2-7 and V is TRBV2; D gene ambiguous. The CDR3 is 12 amino acids. The germline V gene has CDR1 SNHLY and CDR2 FYNNEI. The V gene lost 6 bases and the J gene lost 6 bases, with 12 bases spanning the gap. Written as DNA, the CDR3 is TGTGCCAGCAGCCCCTCGATGGGCGAGCAGTACTTC. Residues: CASSPSMGEQYF.

Sample share makes this clonotype medium-sized. The V and J genes are TRBV7-2 and TRBJ2-7; 10 bases line up with TRBD1. CDR3 size: 15 residues. Trimming at V came to 3 bases and at J to 0 bases, leaving 2 bases not matched to a gene. The germline CDR1 and CDR2 sequences are SGHTA and FQGNSA. CDR3 coding DNA: TGTGCCAGCAGCTTGACAGGGGGCTTCTCCTACGAGCAGTACTTC. Translating it yields CASSLTGGFSYEQYF.

This clonotype is classed as medium-sized. This chain uses TRBV7-2 with TRBJ2-3; D is tentatively TRBD1 or TRBD2 (7 bases each). The CDR3 loop spans 16 amino acids. Germline loops: CDR1 SGHTA, CDR2 FQGNSA. The V end was cut by 5 bases, the J end by 2 bases, with 17 bases between. CDR3 sequence reads: CASSLRQGGSTDTQYF. The CDR3 nucleotides are TGTGCCAGCAGCCTAAGACAGGGAGGGTCCACAGATACGCAGTATTTT. Variable domain in full (rest from reference TRBV7-2 and TRBJ2-3): GAGVSQSPSNKVTEKGKDVELRCDPISGHTALYWYRQSLGQGLEFLIYFQGNSAPDKSGLPSDRFSAERTGGSVSTLTIQRTQQEDSAVYLCASSLRQGGSTDTQYFGPGTRLTVL.

This clonotype is medium-sized by share. The rearrangement uses TRBV4-2 and TRBJ2-1; the match to TRBD2 covers 11 bases. Trimming cost V 0 bases and J 6 bases; bases outside gene matches: 4. CDR3 length: 16 residues. Germline V gene lookup returns CDR1 LGHNA and CDR2 YNFKEQ. For the CDR3, the DNA is TGTGCCAGCAGCCAAGACGCTAGCGGGGGGCTCAATGAGCAGTTCTTC. This codes for CASSQDASGGLNEQFF.

This clonotype occurred a few times. The V gene is TRBV5-4, the J gene TRBJ2-7; perhaps TRBD2 as D (7 bases). V dropped 3 bases and J dropped 4 bases, with 14 bases sitting between them. There are 14 residues in the CDR3. Germline V gene sequence: CDR1 SGHNT, CDR2 YYREEE (reference sequence). The CDR3 region is CASSSGGGLYEQYF. The CDR3 DNA sequence: TGTGCCAGCAGCTCCGGCGGGGGCCTTTACGAGCAGTACTTC.

This clonotype rates as medium-sized. V gene TRBV7-2 combines with J gene TRBJ2-5; D might be TRBD2 (6 bases). This CDR3 has 14 amino acids. V shed 1 base and J shed 2 bases, with 8 bases lying between them. CDR1 and CDR2 from the germline V gene are SGHTA and FQGNSA. CDR3 DNA: TGTGCCAGCAGCTTAGGGGGGGTGCAAGAGACCCAGTACTTC. This gives the protein CASSLGGVQETQYF.

This clonotype ranks as medium-sized. The genes are TRBV29-1 and TRBJ1-2; D gene uncertain. Deletions cut 4 bases from V and 3 bases from J, with 6 bases between. The CDR3 is 11 residues long. CDR1 SQVTM and CDR2 ANQGSEA come from the germline V gene. CDR3 sequence reads: CSVGVHYGYTF. In nucleotides, the CDR3 is TGCAGCGTTGGGGTCCACTATGGCTACACCTTC.

This clonotype was detected many times. The chain uses TRBV6-4 and TRBJ2-3; 7 positions match TRBD2. Losses at the gene ends were 1 base for V and 2 bases for J; bases not matched to a gene: 3. Germline CDR1 is MRHNA and CDR2 is SNTAGT. The CDR3 has 15 residues. Written as DNA, the CDR3 is TGTGCCAGCAGTGACTTGCGGGGGACCACAGATACGCAGTATTTT. Protein sequence: CASSDLRGTTDTQYF.

By frequency in the sample, this clonotype is medium-sized (0.01 to 0.1%). The V and J genes are TRBV5-1 and TRBJ2-6, with D perhaps matching TRBD1 (6 bases). Between the trimmed V and J ends, which lost 2 bases and 0 bases, there was a span of 12 bases. The CDR3 has 17 amino acids. The germline gives CDR1 SGHRS, CDR2 YFSETQ. As DNA, the CDR3 is TGCGCCAGCAGCTTCACAGGGAGCAGCTCTGGGGCCAACGTCCTGACTTTC. The encoded protein is CASSFTGSSSGANVLTF.

To note about this clonotype: A clone one base away is much larger, so this may be a read error. The chain recombines TRBV7-2 with TRBJ1-1; possibly TRBD1 for D (5 bases). The CDR3 has 15 amino acids. Germline CDR1 and CDR2: SGHTA and FQGNSA. In nucleotides, the CDR3 is TGTGCCGGCAGCTTTCAGACAGATATGAACACTGAAGCTTTCTTT. Amino acid sequence: CAGSFQTDMNTEAFF.

This clonotype was recorded at least ten times. The chain has TRBV9 and TRBJ2-6; possibly TRBD1 or TRBD2 for D (5 bases each). This CDR3 has 16 amino acids. CDR1 is SGDLS, CDR2 YYNGEE, per germline. V was trimmed by 2 bases and J by 0 bases, leaving 9 bases between them. The CDR3 bases are TGTGCCAGCAGCGTGAGGGGCCCCTCTGGGGCCAACGTCCTGACTTTC. It codes for CASSVRGPSGANVLTF.